The present entry profiles one T cell receptor beta chain with its context. Its antigen is unknown. Germline lookup yields CDR1 MNHNS and CDR2 SASEGT. The CDR3 runs 12 residues. V dropped 5 bases and J dropped 10; count of bases not matched to a gene: 4. Stated time point: newly diagnosed GD, antithyroid drugs for less than 3 months. Preparation of the TCR library used RNA extracted from PBMCs. This sample is part of a study of regulatory T cells in long-lasting Graves disease. Libraries of TCR beta came from iRepertoire HTBI primers plus Arm-PCR of CDR3 regions. MiXCR was run by TCRdb on the multiplex PCR reads, yielding one entry per CDR3 protein. The sample lists some 220,000 distinct CDR3 sequences, around 19% occurring once. Study findings and constraints: More public clonotypes were shared by persistent patients (around 2,800) than by new patients (about 970).

This same sample was also part of a study on T cells in Graves' hyperthyroidism and ophthalmopathy. As that study records: Patients with uncontrolled infections, other autoimmune diseases, pregnancy or lactation were excluded. With the HTBI primer set, the TCR CDR3 went through a first round of RT-PCR. Blood shared most expanded thyroid clonotypes above 0.001.

V is TRBV6-1 and J is TRBJ2-7, with TRBD1 identical over 11 bases. This sequence was found in a woman aged 25 to 39 with Graves disease. The input for sequencing was peripheral blood mononuclear cells (PBMCs), taken at new diagnosis, from a patient treated with antithyroid drugs. CDR3 in amino acids: CASSRTGGAQYF. DNA of the CDR3: TGTGCCAGCAGTAGGACAGGGGGCGCACAGTACTTC.